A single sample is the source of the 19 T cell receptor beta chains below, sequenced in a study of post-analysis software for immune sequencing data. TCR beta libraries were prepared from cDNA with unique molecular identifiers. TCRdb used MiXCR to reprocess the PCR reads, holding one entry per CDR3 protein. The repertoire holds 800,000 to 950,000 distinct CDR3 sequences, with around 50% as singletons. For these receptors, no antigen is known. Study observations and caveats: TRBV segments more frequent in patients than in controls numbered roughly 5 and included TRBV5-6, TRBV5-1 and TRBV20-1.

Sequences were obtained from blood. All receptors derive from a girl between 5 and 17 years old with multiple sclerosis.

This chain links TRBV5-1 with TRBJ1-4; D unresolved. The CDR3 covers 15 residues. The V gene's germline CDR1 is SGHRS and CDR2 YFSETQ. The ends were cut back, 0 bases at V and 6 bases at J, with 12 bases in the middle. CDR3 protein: CASSLVSSGDEKLFF. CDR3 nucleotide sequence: TGCGCCAGCAGCTTGGTGTCGTCCGGGGATGAAAAACTGTTTTTT.

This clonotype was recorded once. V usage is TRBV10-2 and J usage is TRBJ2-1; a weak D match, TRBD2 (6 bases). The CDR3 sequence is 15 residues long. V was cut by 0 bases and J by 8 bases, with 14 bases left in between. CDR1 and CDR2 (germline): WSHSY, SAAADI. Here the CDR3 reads CASSESTFSGDEQFF. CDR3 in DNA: TGCGCCAGCAGTGAGTCAACATTCTCGGGGGATGAGCAGTTCTTC.

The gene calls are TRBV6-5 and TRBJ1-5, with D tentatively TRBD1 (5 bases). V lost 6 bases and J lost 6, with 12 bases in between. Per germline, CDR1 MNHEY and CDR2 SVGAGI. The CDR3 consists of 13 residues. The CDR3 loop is CASSQVGTQPQHF. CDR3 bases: TGTGCCAGCAGCCAAGTAGGGACTCAGCCCCAGCATTTT.

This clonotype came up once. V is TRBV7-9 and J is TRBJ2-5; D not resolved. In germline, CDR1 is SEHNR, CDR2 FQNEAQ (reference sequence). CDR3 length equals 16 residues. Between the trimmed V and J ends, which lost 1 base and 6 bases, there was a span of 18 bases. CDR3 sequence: CASSLGGLSRGQTQYF. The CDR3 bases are TGTGCCAGCAGCTTAGGTGGTTTGAGTCGAGGTCAGACCCAGTACTTC.

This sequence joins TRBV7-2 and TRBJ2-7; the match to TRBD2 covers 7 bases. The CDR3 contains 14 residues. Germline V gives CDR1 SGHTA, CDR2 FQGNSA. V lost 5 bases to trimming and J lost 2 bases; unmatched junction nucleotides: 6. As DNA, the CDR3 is TGTGCCAGCAGCCGGGGGAGGGTTACCTACGAGCAGTACTTC. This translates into CASSRGRVTYEQYF. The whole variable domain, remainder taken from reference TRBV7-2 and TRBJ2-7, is GAGVSQSPSNKVTEKGKDVELRCDPISGHTALYWYRQSLGQGLEFLIYFQGNSAPDKSGLPSDRFSAERTGGSVSTLTIQRTQQEDSAVYLCASSRGRVTYEQYFGPGTRLTVT.

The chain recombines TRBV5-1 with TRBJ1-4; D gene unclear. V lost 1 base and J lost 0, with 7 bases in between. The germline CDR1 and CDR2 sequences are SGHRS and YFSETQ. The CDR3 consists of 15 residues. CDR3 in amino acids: CASSLTPATNEKLFF. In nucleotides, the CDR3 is TGCGCCAGCAGCTTGACGCCAGCAACTAATGAAAAACTGTTTTTT.

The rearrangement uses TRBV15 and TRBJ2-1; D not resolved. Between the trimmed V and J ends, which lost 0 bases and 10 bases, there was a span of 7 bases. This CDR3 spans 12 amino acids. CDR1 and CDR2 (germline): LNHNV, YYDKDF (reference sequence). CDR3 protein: CATSRDLREQFF. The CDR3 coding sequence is TGTGCCACCAGCAGAGATTTACGCGAGCAGTTCTTC.

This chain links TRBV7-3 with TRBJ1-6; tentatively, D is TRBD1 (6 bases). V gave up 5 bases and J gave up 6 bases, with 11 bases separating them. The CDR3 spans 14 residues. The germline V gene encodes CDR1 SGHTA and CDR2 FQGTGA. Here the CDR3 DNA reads TGTGCCAGCAGCCTCGGGACACCTAATTCACCCCTCCACTTT. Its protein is CASSLGTPNSPLHF.

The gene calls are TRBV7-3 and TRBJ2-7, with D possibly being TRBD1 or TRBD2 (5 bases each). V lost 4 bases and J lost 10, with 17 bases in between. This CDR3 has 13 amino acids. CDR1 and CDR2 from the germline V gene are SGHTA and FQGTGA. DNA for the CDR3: TGTGCCAGCAGCTCCGGACAAGGGAGAGCCCAGTACTTC. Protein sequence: CASSSGQGRAQYF.

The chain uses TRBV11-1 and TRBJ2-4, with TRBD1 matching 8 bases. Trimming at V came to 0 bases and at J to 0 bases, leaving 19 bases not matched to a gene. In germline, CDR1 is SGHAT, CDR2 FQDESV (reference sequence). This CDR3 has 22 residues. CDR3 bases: TGTGCCAGCAGCTTAGCTTTAAGGGGCCGGGACAGGTTCATACTAGCCAAAAACATTCAGTACTTC. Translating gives CASSLALRGRDRFILAKNIQYF.

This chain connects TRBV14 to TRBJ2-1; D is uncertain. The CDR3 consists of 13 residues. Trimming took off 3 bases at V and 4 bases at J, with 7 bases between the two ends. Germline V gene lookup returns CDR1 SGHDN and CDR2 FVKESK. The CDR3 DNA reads TGTGCCAGCAGCCACCTGACATACAATGAGCAGTTCTTC. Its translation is CASSHLTYNEQFF.

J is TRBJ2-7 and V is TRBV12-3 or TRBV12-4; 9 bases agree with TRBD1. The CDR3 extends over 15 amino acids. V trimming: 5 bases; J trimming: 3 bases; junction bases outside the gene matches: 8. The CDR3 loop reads CASSISGQGIYEQYF. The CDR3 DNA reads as TGTGCCAGCAGTATATCGGGACAGGGTATCTACGAGCAGTACTTC.

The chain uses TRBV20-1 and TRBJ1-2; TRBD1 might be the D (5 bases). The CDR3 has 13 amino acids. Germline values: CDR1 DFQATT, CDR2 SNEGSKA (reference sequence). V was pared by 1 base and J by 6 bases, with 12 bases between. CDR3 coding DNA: TGCAGTGCTAGAGGCCAGACAGATAATGGCTACACCTTC. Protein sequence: CSARGQTDNGYTF.

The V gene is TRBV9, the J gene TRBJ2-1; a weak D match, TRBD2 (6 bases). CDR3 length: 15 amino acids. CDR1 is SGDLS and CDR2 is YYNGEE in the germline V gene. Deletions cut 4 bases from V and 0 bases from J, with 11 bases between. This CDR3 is CASSQRASSYNEQFF. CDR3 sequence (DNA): TGTGCCAGCAGCCAGCGGGCAAGCTCCTACAATGAGCAGTTCTTC.

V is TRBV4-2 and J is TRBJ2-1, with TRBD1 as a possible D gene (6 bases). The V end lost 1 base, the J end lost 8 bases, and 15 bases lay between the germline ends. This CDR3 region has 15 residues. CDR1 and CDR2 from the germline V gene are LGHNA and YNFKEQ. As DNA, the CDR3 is TGTGCCAGCAGCCAAGGCCCTGACAGGTTCGATGAGCAGTTCTTC. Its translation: CASSQGPDRFDEQFF.

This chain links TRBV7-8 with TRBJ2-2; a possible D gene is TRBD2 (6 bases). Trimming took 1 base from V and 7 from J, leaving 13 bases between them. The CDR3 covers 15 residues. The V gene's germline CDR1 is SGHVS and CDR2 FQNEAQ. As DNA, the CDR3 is TGTGCCAGCAGCTTAGAAGCCAGGGAGGACGGGGAGCTGTTTTTT. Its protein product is CASSLEAREDGELFF.

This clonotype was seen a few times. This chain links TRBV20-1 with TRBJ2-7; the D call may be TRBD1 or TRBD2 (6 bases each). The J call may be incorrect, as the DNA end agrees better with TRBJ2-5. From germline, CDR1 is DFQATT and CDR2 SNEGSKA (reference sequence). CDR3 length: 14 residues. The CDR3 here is CSAISGAQEKTQYF. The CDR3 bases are TGCAGTGCTATATCGGGGGCCCAAGAGAAGACCCAGTACTTC.

The CDR3 nucleotides are TGTGCCAGCAGTCAGAGCGGGGAAATCCAAGAGACCCAGTACTTC. Protein sequence: CASSQSGEIQETQYF. J is TRBJ2-5 and V is TRBV9; 7 nucleotides align to TRBD2. The germline V gene encodes CDR1 SGDLS and CDR2 YYNGEE. This CDR3 has 15 amino acids. Trimming at V came to 5 bases and at J to 1 base, leaving 8 bases not matched to a gene.

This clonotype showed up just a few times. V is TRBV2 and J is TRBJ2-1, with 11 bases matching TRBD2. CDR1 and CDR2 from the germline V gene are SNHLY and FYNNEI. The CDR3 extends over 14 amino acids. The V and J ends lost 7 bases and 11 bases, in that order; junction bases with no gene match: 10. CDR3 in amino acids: CASNPGLADHQQFF. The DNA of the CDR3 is TGTGCCAGCAACCCGGGACTAGCGGACCACCAGCAGTTCTTC.